These 2 T cell receptor beta chains originate from one sample sequenced in a study of OX40 agonist ivuxolimab in advanced cancers. This table comes from immunoSEQ multiplex PCR, and its TCRdb copy is limited to in-frame clones, with some not included. The sample contains about 60,000 clones, just under 90% of which appear only once. This specimen consisted of CD4+ or CD8+ T cells sorted from blood, obtained in a trial of the OX40 agonist ivuxolimab. All receptors come from an adult with an advanced solid tumor such as melanoma, head and neck, liver or kidney cancer.

This rearrangement joins TRBV5-4 to TRBJ1-1; TRBD1 matches at 10 bases. Germline values: CDR1 SGHNT, CDR2 YYREEE (reference sequence). The CDR3 totals 16 residues. J lost 4 bases, V lost 4 bases, and 10 bases had no gene match. For the CDR3, the DNA is TGTGCCAGCAGCCCCACACGGGACAGGGGAATCACTGAAGCTTTCTTT. Translation: CASSPTRDRGITEAFF.

The chain combines TRBV19 with TRBJ2-7, with D tentatively TRBD1 (7 bases). V lost 2 bases and J 3 bases, leaving 11 bases between the germline ends. The CDR3 consists of 14 residues. From germline, CDR1 is LNHDA and CDR2 SQIVND (reference sequence). Here the CDR3 reads CASSIQGGIYEQYF. Here the CDR3 DNA reads TGTGCCAGTAGTATACAGGGGGGTATCTACGAGCAGTACTTC. The entire variable domain, with the rest obtained from reference TRBV19 and TRBJ2-7, is as follows: DGGITQSPKYLFRKEGQNVTLSCEQNLNHDAMYWYRQDPGQGLRLIYYSQIVNDFQKGDIAEGYSVSREKKESFPLTVTSAQKNPTAFYLCASSIQGGIYEQYFGPGTRLTVT.